The clone carrying this TCR beta chain was seen ten or more times. These data belong to a study of T-cell reconstitution after alpha-beta-depleted transplantation in children. Researchers prepared the TCRbeta library using unique molecular identifiers, the study reports. TCRdb redid the calling of the PCR reads with MiXCR, one entry per CDR3 protein. Of about 400,000 distinct CDR3 sequences in the sample, around 21% are singletons; the top ten hold approximately 3.9%. This CDR3 region has 14 residues. V lost 4 bases, J lost 6 bases, and 5 bases stayed unmatched. Germline V gives CDR1 SQVTM, CDR2 ANQGSEA.

The sample consisted of PBMCs from the stem cell graft donor, taken from the stem cell graft. The J gene is TRBJ2-1, the V gene TRBV29-1, with 11 bases that match TRBD2. The source of this sequence is a human donor who donated a stem cell graft to a child with acute myeloid leukemia. The CDR3 sequence is CSVVSSGRANEQFF. In nucleotides, the CDR3 is TGCAGCGTTGTGAGTAGCGGGAGGGCCAATGAGCAGTTCTTC.